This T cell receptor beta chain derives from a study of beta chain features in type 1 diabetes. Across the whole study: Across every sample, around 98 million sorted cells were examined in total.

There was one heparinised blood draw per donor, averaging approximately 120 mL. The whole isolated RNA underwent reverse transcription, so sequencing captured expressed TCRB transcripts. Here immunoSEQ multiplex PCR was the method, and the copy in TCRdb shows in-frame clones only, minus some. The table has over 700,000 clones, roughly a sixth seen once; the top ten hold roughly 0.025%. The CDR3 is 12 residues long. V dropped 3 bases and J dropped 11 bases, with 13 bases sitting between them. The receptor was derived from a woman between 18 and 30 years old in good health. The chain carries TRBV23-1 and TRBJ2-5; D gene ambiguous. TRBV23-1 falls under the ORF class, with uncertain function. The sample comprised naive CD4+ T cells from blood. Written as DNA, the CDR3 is TGCGCCAGCAGTCATCTCTTCGAAGAGCAGTACTTC. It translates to CASSHLFEEQYF.